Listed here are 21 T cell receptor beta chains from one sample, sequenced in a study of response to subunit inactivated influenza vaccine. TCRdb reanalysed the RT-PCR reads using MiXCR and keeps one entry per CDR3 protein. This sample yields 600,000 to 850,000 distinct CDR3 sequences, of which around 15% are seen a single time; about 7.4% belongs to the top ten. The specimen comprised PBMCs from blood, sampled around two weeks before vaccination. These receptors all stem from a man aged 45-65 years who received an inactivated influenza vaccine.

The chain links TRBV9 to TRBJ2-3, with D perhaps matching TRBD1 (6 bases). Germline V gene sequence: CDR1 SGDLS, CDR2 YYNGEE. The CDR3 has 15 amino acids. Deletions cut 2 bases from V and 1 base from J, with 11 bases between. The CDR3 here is CASSVGQRGTDTQYF. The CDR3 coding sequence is TGTGCCAGCAGCGTGGGACAACGTGGCACAGATACGCAGTATTTT.

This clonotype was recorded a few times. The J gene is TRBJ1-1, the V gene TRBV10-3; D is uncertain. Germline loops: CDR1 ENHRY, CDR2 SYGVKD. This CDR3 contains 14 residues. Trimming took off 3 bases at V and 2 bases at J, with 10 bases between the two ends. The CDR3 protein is CAISDRSRNTEAFF. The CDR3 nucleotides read TGTGCCATCAGTGATCGGTCGAGAAACACTGAAGCTTTCTTT.

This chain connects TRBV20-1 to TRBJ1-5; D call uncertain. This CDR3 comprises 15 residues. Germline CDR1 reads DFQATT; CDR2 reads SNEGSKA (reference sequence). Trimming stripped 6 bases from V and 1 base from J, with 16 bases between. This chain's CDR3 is CSAGSALGSNQPQHF. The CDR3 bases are TGCAGTGCAGGATCGGCCCTAGGGAGCAATCAGCCCCAGCATTTT.

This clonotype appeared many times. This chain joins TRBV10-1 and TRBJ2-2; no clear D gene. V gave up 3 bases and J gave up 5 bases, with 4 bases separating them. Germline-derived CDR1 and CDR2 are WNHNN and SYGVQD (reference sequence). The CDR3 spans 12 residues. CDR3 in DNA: TGCGCCAGCAGTGAACAAACCGGGGAGCTGTTTTTT. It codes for CASSEQTGELFF.

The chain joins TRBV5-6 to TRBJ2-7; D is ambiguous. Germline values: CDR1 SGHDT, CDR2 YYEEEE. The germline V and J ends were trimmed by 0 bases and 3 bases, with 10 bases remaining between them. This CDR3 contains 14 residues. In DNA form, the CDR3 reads TGTGCCAGCAGCTTGGGCACTCCACACTACGAGCAGTACTTC. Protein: CASSLGTPHYEQYF.

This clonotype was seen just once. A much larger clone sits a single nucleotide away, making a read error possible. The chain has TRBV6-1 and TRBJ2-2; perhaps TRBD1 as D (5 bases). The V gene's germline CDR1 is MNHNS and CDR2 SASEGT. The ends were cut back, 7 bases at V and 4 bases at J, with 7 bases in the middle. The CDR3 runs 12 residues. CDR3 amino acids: CASTQGTGELFF. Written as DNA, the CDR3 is TGTGCCAGCACCCAGGGCACCGGGGAGCTGTTTTTT.

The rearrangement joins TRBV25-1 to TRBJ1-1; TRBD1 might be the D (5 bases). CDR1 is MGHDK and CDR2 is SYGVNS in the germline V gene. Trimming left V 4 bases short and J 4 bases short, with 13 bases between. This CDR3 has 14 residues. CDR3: CASSAVGGVTEAFF. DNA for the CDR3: TGTGCCAGCAGTGCCGTGGGGGGAGTCACTGAAGCTTTCTTT.

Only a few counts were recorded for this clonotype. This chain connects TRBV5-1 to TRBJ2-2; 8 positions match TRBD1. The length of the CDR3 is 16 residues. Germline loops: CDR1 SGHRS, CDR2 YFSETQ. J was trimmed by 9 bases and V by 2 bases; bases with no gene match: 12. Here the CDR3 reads CASSLGTGGNGRELFF. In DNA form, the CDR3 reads TGCGCCAGCAGCTTAGGGACAGGAGGGAATGGCCGGGAGCTGTTTTTT.

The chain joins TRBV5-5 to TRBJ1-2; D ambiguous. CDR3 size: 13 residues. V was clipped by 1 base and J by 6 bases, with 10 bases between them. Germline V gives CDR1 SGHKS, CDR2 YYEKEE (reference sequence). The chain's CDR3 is CASSLMAIHGYTF. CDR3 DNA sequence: TGTGCCAGCAGCTTGATGGCAATCCATGGCTACACCTTC.

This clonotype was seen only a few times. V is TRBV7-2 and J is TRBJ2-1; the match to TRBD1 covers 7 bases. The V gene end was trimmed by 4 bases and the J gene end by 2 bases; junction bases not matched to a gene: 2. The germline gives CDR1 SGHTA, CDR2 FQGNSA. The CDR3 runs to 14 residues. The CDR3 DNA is TGTGCCAGCAGCTCTCAGGGGGCCTACAATGAGCAGTTCTTC. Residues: CASSSQGAYNEQFF.

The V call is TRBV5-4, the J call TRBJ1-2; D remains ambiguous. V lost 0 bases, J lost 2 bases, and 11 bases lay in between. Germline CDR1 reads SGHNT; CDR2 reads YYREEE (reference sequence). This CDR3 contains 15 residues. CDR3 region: CASSLEIGQNYGYTF. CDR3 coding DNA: TGTGCCAGCAGCTTGGAGATCGGCCAAAACTATGGCTACACCTTC.

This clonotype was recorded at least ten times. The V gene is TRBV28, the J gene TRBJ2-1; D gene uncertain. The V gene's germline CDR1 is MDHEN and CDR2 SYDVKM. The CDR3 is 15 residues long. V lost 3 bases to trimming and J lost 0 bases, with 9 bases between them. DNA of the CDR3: TGTGCCAGCAGTTTTGTTCCGAGCTCCTACAATGAGCAGTTCTTC. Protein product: CASSFVPSSYNEQFF.

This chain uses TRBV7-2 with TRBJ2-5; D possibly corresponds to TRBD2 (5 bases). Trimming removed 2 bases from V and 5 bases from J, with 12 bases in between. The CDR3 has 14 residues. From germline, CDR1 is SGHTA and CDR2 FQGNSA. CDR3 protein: CASSLFGRGETQYF. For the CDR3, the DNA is TGTGCCAGCAGCTTATTCGGGCGCGGGGAGACCCAGTACTTC. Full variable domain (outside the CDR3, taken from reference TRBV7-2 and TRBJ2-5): GAGVSQSPSNKVTEKGKDVELRCDPISGHTALYWYRQSLGQGLEFLIYFQGNSAPDKSGLPSDRFSAERTGGSVSTLTIQRTQQEDSAVYLCASSLFGRGETQYFGPGTRLLVL.

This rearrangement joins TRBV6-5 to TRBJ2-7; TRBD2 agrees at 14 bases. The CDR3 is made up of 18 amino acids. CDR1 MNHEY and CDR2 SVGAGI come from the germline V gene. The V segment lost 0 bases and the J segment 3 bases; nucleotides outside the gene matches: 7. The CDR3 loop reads CASSYSGVGTSGSYEQYF. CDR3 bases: TGTGCCAGCAGTTACTCAGGGGTTGGGACTAGCGGGAGCTACGAGCAGTACTTC.

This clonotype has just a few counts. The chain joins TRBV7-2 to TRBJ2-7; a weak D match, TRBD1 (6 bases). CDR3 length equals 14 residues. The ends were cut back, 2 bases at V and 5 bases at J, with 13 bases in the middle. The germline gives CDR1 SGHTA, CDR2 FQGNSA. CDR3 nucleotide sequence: TGTGCCAGCAGCTTATCGGCAGGGGTGGACGAGCAGTACTTC. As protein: CASSLSAGVDEQYF. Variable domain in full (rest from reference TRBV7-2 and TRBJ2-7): GAGVSQSPSNKVTEKGKDVELRCDPISGHTALYWYRQSLGQGLEFLIYFQGNSAPDKSGLPSDRFSAERTGGSVSTLTIQRTQQEDSAVYLCASSLSAGVDEQYFGPGTRLTVT.

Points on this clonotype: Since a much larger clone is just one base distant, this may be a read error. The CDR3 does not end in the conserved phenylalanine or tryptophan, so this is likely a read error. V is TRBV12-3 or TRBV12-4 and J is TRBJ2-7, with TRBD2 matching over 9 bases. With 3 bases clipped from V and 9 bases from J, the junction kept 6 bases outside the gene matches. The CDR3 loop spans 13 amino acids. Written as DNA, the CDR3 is TGTGCCAGCAGTTTTTCTAGCGGGAAGGGGCAGTACTCC. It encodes CASSFSSGKGQYS.

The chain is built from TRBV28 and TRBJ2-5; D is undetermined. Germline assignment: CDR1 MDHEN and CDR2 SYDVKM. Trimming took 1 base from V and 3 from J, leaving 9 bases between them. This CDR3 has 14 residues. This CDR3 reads CASSLSGRKETQYF. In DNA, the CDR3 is TGTGCCAGCAGTTTATCAGGCCGCAAAGAGACCCAGTACTTC.

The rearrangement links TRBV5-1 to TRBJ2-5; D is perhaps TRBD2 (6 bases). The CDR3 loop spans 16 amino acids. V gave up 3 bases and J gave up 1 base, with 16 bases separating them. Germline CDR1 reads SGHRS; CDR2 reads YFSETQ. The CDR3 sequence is CASSSSPPGLQETQYF. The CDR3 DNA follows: TGCGCCAGCAGCTCCTCACCTCCGGGACTCCAAGAGACCCAGTACTTC.

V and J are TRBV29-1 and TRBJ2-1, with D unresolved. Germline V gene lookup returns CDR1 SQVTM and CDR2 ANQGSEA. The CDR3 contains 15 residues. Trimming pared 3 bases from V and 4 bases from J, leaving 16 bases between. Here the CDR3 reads CSVDGKYPAYNEQFF. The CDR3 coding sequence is TGCAGCGTTGATGGGAAGTACCCCGCTTACAATGAGCAGTTCTTC.

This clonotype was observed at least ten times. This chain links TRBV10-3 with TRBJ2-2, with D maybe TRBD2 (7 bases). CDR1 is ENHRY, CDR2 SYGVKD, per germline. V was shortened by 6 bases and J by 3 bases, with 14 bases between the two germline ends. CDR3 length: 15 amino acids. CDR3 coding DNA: TGTGCCATCAGCTCGACGGGGGGCGACACCGGGGAGCTGTTTTTT. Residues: CAISSTGGDTGELFF.

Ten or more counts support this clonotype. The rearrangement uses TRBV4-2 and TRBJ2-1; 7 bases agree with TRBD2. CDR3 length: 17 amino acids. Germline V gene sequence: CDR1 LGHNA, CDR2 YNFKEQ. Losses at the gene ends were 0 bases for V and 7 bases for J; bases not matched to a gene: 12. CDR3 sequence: CASSQDRAGGTGNEQFF. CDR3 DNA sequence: TGTGCCAGCAGCCAAGATCGAGCCGGGGGGACTGGTAATGAGCAGTTCTTC.